This record concerns one TCR beta chain sequence. Antigen: not known. This sample was taken from a study of blood T cells in healthy people across ages. Whole-study findings and limits: With donor CMV status unknown, expanded clonotype changes were possibly confounded. Researchers deemed the diversity estimates from one million T cells underestimates. TCR beta diversity tracked closely with naive T cell percentage.

Germline assignment: CDR1 LGHNT and CDR2 FRNRAP. The V end lost 2 bases, the J end lost 9 bases, and 17 bases lay between the germline ends. This CDR3 has 15 residues. Extracted total RNA amounted to at least 6 micrograms for each sample. The authors ran a second PCR of 7 to 11 cycles using a sample-barcoded 5' primer and a J-beta primer mix. One entry per CDR3 protein results from TCRdb running MiXCR on the 5' RACE reads. The sample records some 690,000 distinct CDR3 sequences, 22% being singletons. Material for sequencing was blood. This TCR derives from a man aged 70-80 years in good health. This rearrangement joins TRBV12-5 to TRBJ2-1; D possibly corresponds to TRBD1 (5 bases). The CDR3 sequence is CASGLSPDSAAEQFF. In nucleotides, the CDR3 is TGTGCTAGTGGTTTGTCTCCCGACAGTGCCGCTGAGCAGTTCTTC. The whole variable domain, remainder taken from reference TRBV12-5 and TRBJ2-1, is DARVTQTPRHKVTEMGQEVTMRCQPILGHNTVFWYRQTMMQGLELLAYFRNRAPLDDSGMPKDRFSAEMPDATLATLKIQPSEPRDSAVYFCASGLSPDSAAEQFFGPGTRLTVL.